Listed below are T cell receptor beta chains from one sample, sequenced in a study of blood T cell repertoires in COVID-19. Method: immunoSEQ multiplex PCR; TCRdb's copy keeps in-frame clones and lacks some. Of around 250,000 clones in the sample, more than 85% are singletons; the top ten hold 3.6%. The source material was peripheral blood. Receptor source: a man in his late teens or twenties with active or convalescent COVID-19. CDR3s leave out the opening cysteine and the closing phenylalanine or tryptophan. Where a row states a size, it is once, few, many or the class of an expanded clone; other rows omit it.

clone_size: -
j_call: TRBJ2-7
v_call: TRBV11-2
cdr3_aa: ASSHTGVEQY

clone_size: -
j_call: TRBJ2-7
v_call: TRBV18
cdr3_aa: ASSPGSGRVYEQY

clone_size: -
j_call: TRBJ2-3
v_call: TRBV20-1
cdr3_aa: SASGGGRASTDTQY

clone_size: -
j_call: TRBJ2-5
v_call: TRBV2
cdr3_aa: ASRGTGEETQY

clone_size: -
j_call: TRBJ1-1
v_call: TRBV5-6
cdr3_aa: ASSLVKTGGTEAF

clone_size: -
j_call: TRBJ1-2
v_call: TRBV7-6
cdr3_aa: ASNLQGGGYT

clone_size: once
j_call: TRBJ2-6
v_call: TRBV6-5
cdr3_aa: ASSNRVLGANVLT

clone_size: once
j_call: TRBJ1-1
v_call: TRBV11-2
cdr3_aa: ASSWDTGNTEAF

clone_size: once
j_call: TRBJ2-2
v_call: TRBV2
cdr3_aa: ASSEDASGGDTGELF

clone_size: -
j_call: TRBJ1-4
v_call: TRBV11-2
cdr3_aa: ASSIETGSNEKLF

clone_size: few
j_call: TRBJ1-5
v_call: TRBV9
cdr3_aa: ASSPSGTGNQPQH

clone_size: once
j_call: TRBJ1-6
v_call: TRBV2
cdr3_aa: ASSGSTGVSPLH

clone_size: -
j_call: TRBJ1-1
v_call: TRBV7-9
cdr3_aa: ASSPPTAVWSEAF

clone_size: once
j_call: TRBJ2-3
v_call: TRBV6-5
cdr3_aa: ASSYSGGRTDTQY

clone_size: once
j_call: TRBJ2-7
v_call: TRBV6-1
cdr3_aa: ASSEVGTGAYEQY

clone_size: few
j_call: TRBJ1-2
v_call: TRBV5-4
cdr3_aa: ASSVGQDYGYT

clone_size: -
j_call: TRBJ1-2
v_call: TRBV12-3/TRBV12-4
cdr3_aa: ASSWDRYGYT

clone_size: -
j_call: TRBJ1-3
v_call: TRBV12-5
cdr3_aa: ASASTGLGNTIY

clone_size: many
j_call: TRBJ1-1
v_call: TRBV4-1
cdr3_aa: ASSQGQGWDTEAF

clone_size: -
j_call: TRBJ1-5
v_call: TRBV19
cdr3_aa: ATGGPNQPQH

clone_size: -
j_call: TRBJ2-2
v_call: TRBV7-9
cdr3_aa: ASSPSTGELF

clone_size: once
j_call: TRBJ2-1
v_call: TRBV9
cdr3_aa: ASSVGTGGYNEQF

clone_size: few
j_call: TRBJ2-7
v_call: TRBV10-3
cdr3_aa: AISESIITGSSYEQY

clone_size: -
j_call: TRBJ2-5
v_call: TRBV29-1
cdr3_aa: SVVTAGGFQETQY

clone_size: -
j_call: TRBJ1-5
v_call: TRBV2
cdr3_aa: ASNGQGLNQPQH

clone_size: -
j_call: TRBJ2-7
v_call: TRBV29-1
cdr3_aa: SVYIGARVEQY

clone_size: -
j_call: TRBJ2-1
v_call: TRBV9
cdr3_aa: ASSIGGAAYNEQF

clone_size: -
j_call: TRBJ1-5
v_call: TRBV6-5
cdr3_aa: ASSSQGWLSNQPQH

clone_size: -
j_call: TRBJ1-5
v_call: TRBV7-2
cdr3_aa: ASSIQGTGDQPQH

clone_size: -
j_call: TRBJ2-7
v_call: TRBV10-3
cdr3_aa: ATWGGGTSGGATYEQY

clone_size: -
j_call: TRBJ1-5
v_call: TRBV9
cdr3_aa: ASSVHEHQPQH

clone_size: -
j_call: TRBJ2-5
v_call: TRBV4-3
cdr3_aa: ASSLRWRTSGDYQETQY

clone_size: -
j_call: TRBJ2-5
v_call: TRBV15
cdr3_aa: ATIRRGGGETQY

clone_size: -
j_call: TRBJ1-6
v_call: TRBV27
cdr3_aa: ASRFQGNSPLH

clone_size: -
j_call: TRBJ2-2
v_call: TRBV27
cdr3_aa: ASTWTGGNTGELF

clone_size: -
j_call: TRBJ2-3
v_call: TRBV7-2
cdr3_aa: ASSRSGDSTDTQY

clone_size: -
j_call: TRBJ1-5
v_call: TRBV28
cdr3_aa: ASRLGAGMQPQH

clone_size: -
j_call: TRBJ1-4
v_call: TRBV19
cdr3_aa: ASDKRTGGEKLF

clone_size: -
j_call: TRBJ2-3
v_call: TRBV18
cdr3_aa: ASSPGTASTDTQY

clone_size: -
j_call: TRBJ1-1
v_call: TRBV10-3
cdr3_aa: AISESSDRLNTEAF

clone_size: -
j_call: TRBJ1-6
v_call: TRBV5-6
cdr3_aa: ASHRGGNSPLH

clone_size: -
j_call: TRBJ2-7
v_call: TRBV5-6
cdr3_aa: ASSPPGTGTNEQY

clone_size: -
j_call: TRBJ1-2
v_call: TRBV28
cdr3_aa: ASSLGQLQSYGYT

clone_size: -
j_call: TRBJ2-7
v_call: TRBV28
cdr3_aa: ASSPGKTYEQY

clone_size: -
j_call: TRBJ1-2
v_call: TRBV2
cdr3_aa: ASQRGNYGYT

clone_size: -
j_call: TRBJ2-1
v_call: TRBV19
cdr3_aa: ASSPSHSYNEQF

clone_size: -
j_call: TRBJ2-5
v_call: TRBV11-1
cdr3_aa: ASSLDQETQY

clone_size: -
j_call: TRBJ2-1
v_call: TRBV7-9
cdr3_aa: ASSLGGGVKF

clone_size: -
j_call: TRBJ1-4
v_call: TRBV24-1
cdr3_aa: ATSGGDEKLF

clone_size: -
j_call: TRBJ1-1
v_call: TRBV14
cdr3_aa: ASSRGDSEAF

clone_size: -
j_call: TRBJ1-5
v_call: TRBV7-8
cdr3_aa: ASSPTWQTTRQPQH

clone_size: -
j_call: TRBJ1-1
v_call: TRBV3-1/TRBV3-2
cdr3_aa: ASSLLSGVNTEAF

clone_size: few
j_call: TRBJ2-3
v_call: TRBV25-1
cdr3_aa: ASSEPGTGNTDTQY